The rows below give T cell receptor beta chains drawn from one sample of a study of tumor-infiltrating lymphocytes in primary liver carcinoma. TCRdb called the multiplex PCR reads again in MiXCR, with one record for every CDR3 protein. The sample gives about 30,000 distinct CDR3 sequences, roughly two thirds of which show up once; about 31% is in the top ten. Sequencing input: liver tumor tissue from sampling region 3. These receptors originate from a woman aged 25 to 39 with primary liver carcinoma and hepatitis B virus infection. The CDR3 runs from the conserved cysteine through the conserved F or W. D genes are given only for firm matches. Part of the rows lack a size; the others show once, few, many or a class for expanded clones.

d_call: -; v_call: TRBV11-2; clone_size: many; j_call: TRBJ2-1; cdr3_nt: TGTGCCAGCGTACTAGGCGACCTCCGGGGACATGAGCAGTTCTTC; cdr3_aa: CASVLGDLRGHEQFF
d_call: -; v_call: TRBV11-3; clone_size: -; j_call: TRBJ2-1; cdr3_nt: TGTGCCTGCGCTAGCTGGAGTGGGAATGAACAGTTCTTC; cdr3_aa: CACASWSGNEQFF
d_call: -; v_call: TRBV4-1; clone_size: -; j_call: TRBJ1-1; cdr3_nt: TGCGCTAGCAGCCAAGTTCTTGACATGGACCGAACTGAAGCTTTCTTT; cdr3_aa: CASSQVLDMDRTEAFF
d_call: -; v_call: TRBV11-2; clone_size: once; j_call: TRBJ2-2; cdr3_nt: TGTGTCAGCAGCGTAGAGAGAGGGGACACCTGTGAGCTGGTTTTT; cdr3_aa: CVSSVERGDTCELVF
d_call: TRBD1; v_call: TRBV11-3; clone_size: -; j_call: TRBJ2-7; cdr3_nt: TGTGCCAGCAGTCGCCGGGACAGTGATTACTCCTACGAGCAGTATTTC; cdr3_aa: CASSRRDSDYSYEQYF
d_call: -; v_call: TRBV30; clone_size: -; j_call: TRBJ1-3; cdr3_nt: TGTACCTGGACCCGAGACAGCCACTCTGAAAACACCATATATTTT; cdr3_aa: CTWTRDSHSENTIYF
d_call: -; v_call: TRBV6-5; clone_size: many; j_call: TRBJ2-1; cdr3_nt: TGTGCCAGCAGCCGAAGCGGGTACAATGAGCAGTTCTTC; cdr3_aa: CASSRSGYNEQFF
d_call: -; v_call: TRBV4-2; clone_size: medium-sized; j_call: TRBJ1-3; cdr3_nt: TGTGCCAGCAGCCAAGATCTCAGGGTGGCTTCTGGAAACACCATATATTTT; cdr3_aa: CASSQDLRVASGNTIYF
d_call: -; v_call: TRBV11-1; clone_size: few; j_call: TRBJ2-7; cdr3_nt: TGTGCCAGCACCTACCTTCAGGGGCCGTCCTACGAGCAGTACTTC; cdr3_aa: CASTYLQGPSYEQYF
d_call: TRBD2; v_call: TRBV4-3; clone_size: -; j_call: TRBJ2-2; cdr3_nt: TGCACCAGCAGCGTACTAGCGGGAGGGCCCCGATCGAACACCGGGGTGCTGTTTTTT; cdr3_aa: CTSSVLAGGPRSNTGVLFF
d_call: TRBD2; v_call: TRBV10-1; clone_size: many; j_call: TRBJ2-3; cdr3_nt: TGCGCCAGCAGTGAGTCGACGGGGGGGAGTATAGATACGCAGTATTTT; cdr3_aa: CASSESTGGSIDTQYF
d_call: TRBD1; v_call: TRBV11-2; clone_size: once; j_call: TRBJ1-2; cdr3_nt: TGTGACAGCACTCAGGGGGGGGGTGGAGGCTACATGTTC; cdr3_aa: CDSTQGGGGGYMF
d_call: TRBD2; v_call: TRBV11-2; clone_size: -; j_call: TRBJ2-1; cdr3_nt: TGTGGCAGCAACCTCCGGACTAGCAGGTACAATGAGCAGTTCTTC; cdr3_aa: CGSNLRTSRYNEQFF
d_call: -; v_call: TRBV11-2; clone_size: -; j_call: TRBJ1-6; cdr3_nt: TGTGCCAGCAGCTTTGGTCGGAGTCACTATAATTCACACCTCCACTTT; cdr3_aa: CASSFGRSHYNSHLHF
d_call: -; v_call: TRBV29-1; clone_size: few; j_call: TRBJ1-1; cdr3_nt: TGCAGCGTTCTAGCATGGCTGGACACTGAAGCTTTCTTT; cdr3_aa: CSVLAWLDTEAFF
d_call: -; v_call: TRBV30; clone_size: -; j_call: TRBJ2-1; cdr3_nt: TGCGCCTGGAACGACTTCTACAATGAGCGGTTCTTC; cdr3_aa: CAWNDFYNERFF
d_call: -; v_call: TRBV6-5; clone_size: -; j_call: TRBJ2-5; cdr3_nt: TGTGCCAGCAGTACCGACAGTAGGCTGACCCAGTATTTC; cdr3_aa: CASSTDSRLTQYF
d_call: -; v_call: TRBV14; clone_size: -; j_call: TRBJ1-1; cdr3_nt: TGTGCTAGCAGCCAAGCCACAGTAAGTTGGGCTTTCTTT; cdr3_aa: CASSQATVSWAFF
d_call: -; v_call: TRBV11-2; clone_size: -; j_call: TRBJ1-6; cdr3_nt: TGTGACAGCAGCTTTGTAATGAATTCACCCCTCCACTTC; cdr3_aa: CDSSFVMNSPLHF
d_call: -; v_call: TRBV5-6; clone_size: -; j_call: TRBJ1-5; cdr3_nt: TGTGTCAGCAGCTTGAGTGGGACCCATCAGTCCCAGCATTTT; cdr3_aa: CVSSLSGTHQSQHF
d_call: -; v_call: TRBV6-1; clone_size: -; j_call: TRBJ2-1; cdr3_nt: TGTGCCAGCAGTCGCCTAGGTTCACTCAATGAGCAGTCCTTC; cdr3_aa: CASSRLGSLNEQSF
d_call: -; v_call: TRBV29-1; clone_size: -; j_call: TRBJ2-7; cdr3_nt: TGCAGCGATACGCGACACTCAGCGGGCGAGCGGTACTTC; cdr3_aa: CSDTRHSAGERYF
d_call: -; v_call: TRBV28; clone_size: few; j_call: TRBJ2-2; cdr3_nt: TGTGCCAGTAGCGGACAGGAAACCTTCACCGGGGAGCTGTTTTTT; cdr3_aa: CASSGQETFTGELFF
d_call: TRBD2; v_call: TRBV29-1; clone_size: many; j_call: TRBJ2-5; cdr3_nt: TGCAGCGTTGATTATCCTAGCGGGAGTGAGACCCAGTACTTC; cdr3_aa: CSVDYPSGSETQYF